The present entry profiles one T cell receptor beta chain with its context. What it binds is not known. The CDR3 totals 17 residues. Germline CDR1 and CDR2: DFQATT and SNEGSKA (reference sequence). V gave up 3 bases and J gave up 7 bases, with 22 bases separating them. Together with a sample-barcoded 5' primer, a J-beta primer mix was included in a second PCR lasting about 6 to 11 cycles. TCRdb fed the 5' RACE reads into MiXCR, producing one record per CDR3 protein. The table has about a million distinct CDR3 sequences, just over 50% seen once. This sample is drawn from a study of blood T cells in healthy people across ages. Findings of the study overall: As naive T cell percentage varied, TCR beta diversity correlated strongly with it.

This sequence joins TRBV20-1 and TRBJ1-6; D ambiguous. The specimen was blood. This TCR was recovered from a woman aged 60-75 years in good health. The CDR3 region is CSARPWKGDGWNSPLHF. In nucleotides, the CDR3 is TGCAGTGCTAGGCCCTGGAAGGGAGACGGTTGGAATTCACCCCTCCACTTT.